Here is one T cell receptor (beta chain) with its context. The data were taken from a study of cytomegalovirus exposure and HLA in healthy donors. V lost 3 bases and J lost 5, with 6 bases in between. Germline lookup yields CDR1 KGHSH and CDR2 LQKENI. CDR3 length: 12 residues. Only in-frame clones appear in the TCRdb table, and some are missing; sequencing was by immunoSEQ multiplex PCR. This table holds some 200,000 clones, about 80% found once. This sequence originates from a young woman in good health and CMV-seropositive. Sequenced input: PBMCs. The chain joins TRBV18 to TRBJ2-3; D gene unclear. The CDR3 sequence: CASSPVEDTQYF. The CDR3 nucleotides read TGTGCCAGCTCACCGGTAGAAGATACGCAGTATTTT.